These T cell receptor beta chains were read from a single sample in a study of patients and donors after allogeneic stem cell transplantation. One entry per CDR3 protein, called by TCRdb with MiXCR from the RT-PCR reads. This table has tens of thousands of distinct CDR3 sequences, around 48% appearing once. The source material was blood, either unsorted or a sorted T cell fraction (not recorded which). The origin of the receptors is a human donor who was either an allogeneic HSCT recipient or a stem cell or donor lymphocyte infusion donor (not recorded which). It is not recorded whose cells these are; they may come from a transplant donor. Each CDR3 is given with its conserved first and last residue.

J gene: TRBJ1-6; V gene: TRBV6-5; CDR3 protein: CASTTRRSPLHF
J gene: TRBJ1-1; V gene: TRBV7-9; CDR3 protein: CASRSSLLRDNARNTEAFF
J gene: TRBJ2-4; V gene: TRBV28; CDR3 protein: CASRESGKNIQYF
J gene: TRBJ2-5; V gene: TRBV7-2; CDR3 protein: CASSLVAGLETQYF
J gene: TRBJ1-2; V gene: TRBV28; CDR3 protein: CASSLDRGQGYGYTF
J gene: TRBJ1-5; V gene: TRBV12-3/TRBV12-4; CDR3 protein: CASSLVGADNQPQHF
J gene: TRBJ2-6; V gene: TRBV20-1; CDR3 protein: CSARGSGSGANVLTF
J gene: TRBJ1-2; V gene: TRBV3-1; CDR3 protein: CASSQGVYGYTF
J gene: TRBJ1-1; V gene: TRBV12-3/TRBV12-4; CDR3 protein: CASSSPGTTEAFF
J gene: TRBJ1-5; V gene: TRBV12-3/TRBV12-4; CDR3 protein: CASSFLQRQPQHF
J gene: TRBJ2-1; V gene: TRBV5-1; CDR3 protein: CASSLFPLVTGPGDEQFF
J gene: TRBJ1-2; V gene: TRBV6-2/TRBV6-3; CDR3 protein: CASSYSVGTEDGYTF
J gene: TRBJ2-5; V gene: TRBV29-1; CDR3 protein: CSVEAPRGGETQYF
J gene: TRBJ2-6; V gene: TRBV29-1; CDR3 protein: CSVYGDRVGTGANVLTF
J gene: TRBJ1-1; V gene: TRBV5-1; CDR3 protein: CASSLEGAVNTEAFF
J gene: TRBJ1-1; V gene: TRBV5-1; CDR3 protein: CASSGQGLWNTEAFF
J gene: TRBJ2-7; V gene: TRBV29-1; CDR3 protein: CSVEGQYF
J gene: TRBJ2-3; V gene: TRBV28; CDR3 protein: CASTDQRTGGPDTQYF
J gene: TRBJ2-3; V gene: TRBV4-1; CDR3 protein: CASSQDPSTDTQYF
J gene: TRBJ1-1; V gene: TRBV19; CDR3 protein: CASSIYPASEAFF
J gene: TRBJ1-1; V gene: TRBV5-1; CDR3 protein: CASSPRGTNTEAFF
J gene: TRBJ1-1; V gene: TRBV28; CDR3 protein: CASSLAQGALMNTEAFF
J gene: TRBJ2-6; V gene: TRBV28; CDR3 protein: CASSLLTRTGNTNVLTF
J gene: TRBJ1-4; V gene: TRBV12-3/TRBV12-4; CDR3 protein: CASSPSVPGSRNEKLFF
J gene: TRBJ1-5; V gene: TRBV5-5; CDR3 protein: CASSRNPGQGNQPQHF
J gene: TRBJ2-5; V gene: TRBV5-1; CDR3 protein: CASSLASRSTSGEVETQYF
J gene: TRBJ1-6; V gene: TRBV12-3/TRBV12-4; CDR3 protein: CASRTTGANSPLHF
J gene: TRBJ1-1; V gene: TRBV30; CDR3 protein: CAWSVRQVNTEAFF
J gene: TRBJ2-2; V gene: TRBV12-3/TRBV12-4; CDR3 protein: CASSFDGTITGELFF
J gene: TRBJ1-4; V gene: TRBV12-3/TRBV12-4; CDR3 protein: CASRWGDSGEKLFF
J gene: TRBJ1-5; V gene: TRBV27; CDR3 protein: CASSLYFEYSNQPQHF
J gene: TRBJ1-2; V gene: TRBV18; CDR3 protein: CASSPQTGGRLDGYTF
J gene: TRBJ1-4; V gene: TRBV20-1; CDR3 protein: CSARGGPNEKLFF
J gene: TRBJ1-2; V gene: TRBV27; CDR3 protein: CASSLYGTANYGYTF